This T cell receptor (beta chain) is drawn from a study of synovial regulatory T cells in juvenile arthritis. Findings and caveats of the study: Compared with other blood Treg cells, inflammation-associated Treg cells had reduced TCR diversity.

CDR3 length: 15 residues. Only the protein is available. The germline CDR1 and CDR2 sequences are ENHRY and SYGVKD. TCRdb's table, derived via immunoSEQ multiplex PCR, lists solely in-frame clones and lacks some. The table for this sample gives 10,000 or so clones. As concerns this clone: Its antigen is unknown.

Sequencing used Treg cells from blood. The subset denotes: remaining (HLA-DR-negative) circulating blood Treg cells. This chain joins TRBV10-3 and TRBJ2-6; TCRdb picks TRBD2, but there is no DNA to check that call. The sequence came from a donor aged 2-29 years with juvenile idiopathic arthritis. CDR3 region: CAISDDFSGANVLTF.